The TCR beta chain under discussion was sequenced for a study of T-cell reconstitution after alpha-beta-depleted transplantation in children. CDR3 length equals 14 residues. Trimming pared 9 bases from V and 0 bases from J, leaving 13 bases between. The germline V gene encodes CDR1 SGHDT and CDR2 YYEEEE. In its sample, this clonotype was seen a few times. The authors prepared the TCRbeta library with unique molecular identifiers. Each CDR3 protein gets one entry after TCRdb re-called the PCR reads with MiXCR. The sample has some 530,000 distinct CDR3 sequences, approximately 13% seen once. The chain is built from TRBV5-6 and TRBJ1-3, with a tentative D call TRBD1 (5 bases). The TCR comes from a human donor who donated a stem cell graft to a child with combined immunodeficiency. Sample: PBMCs from the stem cell graft donor, taken from the stem cell graft. DNA of the CDR3: TGTGCCACCCGGGACTGGGGCTCTGGAAACACCATATATTTT. Residues: CATRDWGSGNTIYF.